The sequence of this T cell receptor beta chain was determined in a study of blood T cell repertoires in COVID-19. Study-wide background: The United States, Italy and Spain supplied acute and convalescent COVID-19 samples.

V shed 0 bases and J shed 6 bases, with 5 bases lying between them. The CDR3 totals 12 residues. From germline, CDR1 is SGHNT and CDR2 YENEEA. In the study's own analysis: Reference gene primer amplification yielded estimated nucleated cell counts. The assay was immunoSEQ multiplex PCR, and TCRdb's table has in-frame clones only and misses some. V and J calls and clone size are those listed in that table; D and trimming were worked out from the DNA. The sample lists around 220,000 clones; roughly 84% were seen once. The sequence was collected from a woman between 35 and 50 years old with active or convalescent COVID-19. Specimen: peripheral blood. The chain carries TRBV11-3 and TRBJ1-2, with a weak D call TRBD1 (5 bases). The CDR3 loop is CASSLDRDGYTF. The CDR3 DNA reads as TGTGCCAGCAGCTTAGACAGGGATGGCTACACCTTC. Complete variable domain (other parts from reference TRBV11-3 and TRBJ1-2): EAGVVQSPRYKIIEKKQPVAFWCNPISGHNTLYWYLQNLGQGPELLIRYENEEAVDDSQLPKDRFSAERLKGVDSTLKIQPAELGDSAVYLCASSLDRDGYTFGSGTRLTVV.